These 9 T cell receptor beta chains were all obtained from the same sample, sequenced in a study of beta chain features in type 1 diabetes. Notes on the study in general: In every one of the four CD4+ subsets, TCRB CDR3s were moderately but significantly shorter in Type 1 diabetes patients.

Sequencing targeted expressed TCRB transcripts, as all isolated RNA had been reverse transcribed. TCRdb's table, derived via immunoSEQ multiplex PCR, lists solely in-frame clones and lacks some. Of about 360,000 clones detected, around 13% appear once; the ten largest clones hold 0.01%. No cognate antigen is known for these TCRs. The specimen was naive CD4+ T cells from blood. The receptors originated from a woman aged 18-30 years with type 1 diabetes.

DNA of the CDR3: TGTGCCAGCAGTCCTGTGACAGGGGGTTTACCTGGGGCCAACGTCCTGACTTTC. This encodes CASSPVTGGLPGANVLTF. The rearrangement uses TRBV28 and TRBJ2-6, with 9 bases fitting TRBD1. Germline-derived CDR1 and CDR2 are MDHEN and SYDVKM. Losses at the gene ends were 5 bases for V and 2 bases for J; bases not matched to a gene: 10. The CDR3 spans 18 residues.

The CDR3 DNA sequence: TGTGCCAGCAGCCGTGCAGGGTTGTTGGAGGGCTACACCTTC. Its protein is CASSRAGLLEGYTF. V is TRBV7-2 and J is TRBJ1-2, with TRBD1 as a possible D gene (5 bases). The V and J ends lost 5 bases and 8 bases respectively, with 18 bases between them. CDR1 SGHTA and CDR2 FQGNSA come from the germline V gene. This CDR3 is built from 14 residues.

The table lists this clone with a few counts. The genes are TRBV7-2 and TRBJ1-2, with 7 bases that match TRBD1. CDR3 length: 15 amino acids. The ends lost 1 base at V and 8 bases at J; junction bases unmatched: 10. Germline V gene sequence: CDR1 SGHTA, CDR2 FQGNSA. Here the CDR3 reads CASSLDPFRGTGYTF. The CDR3 DNA is TGTGCCAGCAGCTTAGACCCGTTCAGGGGGACGGGCTACACCTTC.

The V call is TRBV6-5, the J call TRBJ1-2, with 7 nucleotides matching TRBD1. The CDR3 contains 14 residues. V gave up 2 bases and J gave up 3 bases; unmatched junction bases: 3. Germline values: CDR1 MNHEY, CDR2 SVGAGI. The CDR3 is CASSYGTADYGYTF. The CDR3 DNA reads TGTGCCAGCAGTTACGGGACAGCGGACTATGGCTACACCTTC.

V is TRBV30 and J is TRBJ1-1; 8 positions match TRBD1. The J segment lost 5 bases and the V segment lost 5 bases, leaving 7 bases of the junction unmatched. The CDR3 extends over 13 amino acids. The germline V gene has CDR1 GTSNPN and CDR2 SVGIG (reference sequence). The CDR3 region has the DNA TGTGCCTGGGGAGCAGGGGGCTATACTGAAGCTTTCTTT. This translates into CAWGAGGYTEAFF.

This chain connects TRBV29-1 to TRBJ2-2, with D uncertain. The CDR3 contains 14 residues. From germline, CDR1 is SQVTM and CDR2 ANQGSEA. V lost 5 bases to trimming and J lost 4 bases, with 14 bases between them. Here the CDR3 DNA reads TGCAGCGTTACCGCCGGGTTCTCCACCGGGGAGCTGTTTTTT. Translating gives CSVTAGFSTGELFF.

This chain connects TRBV28 to TRBJ2-7; D is ambiguous. This CDR3 region has 12 residues. CDR1 and CDR2 (germline): MDHEN, SYDVKM. The ends were cut back, 4 bases at V and 0 bases at J, with 4 bases in the middle. The CDR3 sequence: CASSWLSYEQYF. The CDR3, as DNA: TGTGCCAGCAGTTGGCTCTCCTACGAGCAGTACTTC.

This clone was seen a few times. V is TRBV16 and J is TRBJ2-7; TRBD2 agrees at 12 bases. V gave up 4 bases and J gave up 1 base; unmatched junction bases: 17. CDR3 length equals 20 residues. Germline V lookup: CDR1 KGHSY, CDR2 FQNENV. The CDR3 region is CASSPLSRGPGTSGSYEQYF. In DNA, the CDR3 is TGTGCCAGCAGCCCCCTCTCTCGAGGGCCTGGGACTAGCGGGTCCTACGAGCAGTACTTC.

This chain joins TRBV25-1 and TRBJ1-2, with 7 positions matching TRBD1. The V gene end was trimmed by 4 bases and the J gene end by 4 bases; junction bases not matched to a gene: 12. The CDR3 sequence is 16 residues long. The V gene's germline CDR1 is MGHDK and CDR2 SYGVNS. The CDR3 nucleotides are TGTGCCAGCAGTGCCGACGGGCGACAGGGATCCTATGGCTACACCTTC. It encodes CASSADGRQGSYGYTF.